What follows are 6 T cell receptor beta chains derived from one specimen sequenced in a study of siplizumab effects on memory and regulatory T cells. Using immunoSEQ multiplex PCR, the repertoire was profiled, and TCRdb retains in-frame clones only, with some absent. This sample has more than 75,000 clones, with over 95% found just once. Sequenced: naive CD4+ T cells sorted from blood. The source of these receptors is a human donor in good health.

The chain employs TRBV5-1 and TRBJ2-5; TRBD2 aligns across 9 bases. CDR3 size: 17 residues. The junction had 15 bases not matched to a gene; V was cut back by 4 bases and J by 5 bases. In germline, CDR1 is SGHRS, CDR2 YFSETQ. CDR3 region: CASSLLGGGAGQETQYF. CDR3 sequence (DNA): TGCGCCAGCAGCCTCCTGGGCGGGGGGGCAGGTCAGGAGACCCAGTACTTC. The whole variable domain, remainder taken from reference TRBV5-1 and TRBJ2-5, is KAGVTQTPRYLIKTRGQQVTLSCSPISGHRSVSWYQQTPGQGLQFLFEYFSETQRNKGNFPGRFSGRQFSNSRSEMNVSTLELGDSALYLCASSLLGGGAGQETQYFGPGTRLLVL.

The chain carries TRBV7-2 and TRBJ1-5, with 7 bases lining up with TRBD1. The V gene's germline CDR1 is SGHTA and CDR2 FQGNSA. This CDR3 contains 15 residues. Trimming took 4 bases from V and 3 from J; bases not matched to a gene: 6. CDR3 region: CASSSMTGNNQPQHF. CDR3 DNA sequence: TGTGCCAGCAGCTCCATGACAGGGAACAATCAGCCCCAGCATTTT.

The CDR3 DNA reads TGCGCCAGCAGTGAGTCTACCGGGACAGTCCAAGAGACCCAGTACTTC. Residues: CASSESTGTVQETQYF. The rearrangement links TRBV10-1 to TRBJ2-5, with 7 bases identical to TRBD1. Germline-derived CDR1 and CDR2 are WNHNN and SYGVQD (reference sequence). CDR3 size: 16 residues. The V gene end was trimmed by 0 bases and the J gene end by 1 base; junction bases not matched to a gene: 5.

The V call is TRBV5-4, the J call TRBJ1-5; D ambiguous. Germline CDR1 is SGHNT and CDR2 is YYREEE (reference sequence). V lost 0 bases to trimming and J lost 7 bases, with 8 bases between them. The CDR3 is made up of 13 amino acids. This CDR3 reads CASSLEGGQPQHF. The CDR3 DNA follows: TGTGCCAGCAGCTTGGAGGGTGGCCAGCCCCAGCATTTT. The variable domain in full, with the rest retrieved from reference TRBV5-4 and TRBJ1-5, is ETGVTQSPTHLIKTRGQQVTLRCSSQSGHNTVSWYQQALGQGPQFIFQYYREEENGRGNFPPRFSGLQFPNYSSELNVNALELDDSALYLCASSLEGGQPQHFGDGTRLSIL.

The chain uses TRBV7-2 and TRBJ2-3, with D hard to call. Trimming removed 1 base at V and 2 bases at J, with 7 bases between. The CDR3 has 14 amino acids. CDR1 is SGHTA and CDR2 is FQGNSA in the germline V gene. CDR3 nucleotides: TGTGCCAGCAGCTTAGTATCTAACACAGATACGCAGTATTTT. Amino acids: CASSLVSNTDTQYF.

This chain links TRBV11-2 with TRBJ1-1; D gene ambiguous. Germline V gene lookup returns CDR1 SGHAT and CDR2 FQNNGV. Trimming removed 4 bases at V and 0 bases at J, with 6 bases between. This CDR3 comprises 13 residues. The CDR3 nucleotides are TGTGCCAGCAGCTCCTACTTGAACACTGAAGCTTTCTTT. Protein sequence: CASSSYLNTEAFF.